The 30 T cell receptor beta chains below come from one sample, sequenced in a study of cytomegalovirus exposure and HLA in healthy donors. PCR was performed using 60 Vbeta and 13 Jbeta primers. Some clones are missing from TCRdb's copy, which holds only in-frame ones; the method was immunoSEQ multiplex PCR. The sample carries 120,000 to 150,000 clones, approximately 77% recorded once. Sequences were obtained from PBMCs. The origin of the receptors is a woman between 50 and 59 years old in good health and CMV-seronegative.

V gene TRBV5-5 combines with J gene TRBJ2-7; possibly TRBD1 for D (5 bases). The CDR3 contains 12 residues. V was shortened by 6 bases and J by 5 bases, with 12 bases between the two germline ends. The V gene's germline CDR1 is SGHKS and CDR2 YYEKEE (reference sequence). CDR3: CASTGQRDEQYF. The CDR3 coding sequence is TGTGCCAGCACCGGACAACGGGACGAGCAGTACTTC.

This chain uses TRBV7-6 with TRBJ2-7; 8 nucleotides agree with TRBD2. The CDR3 runs to 14 residues. The V segment lost 4 bases and the J segment 6 bases; nucleotides outside the gene matches: 8. CDR1 SGHVS and CDR2 FNYEAQ come from the germline V gene. CDR3 bases: TGTGCCAGCAGCTCCCGGGGGGGGGCCGGCGAGCAGTACTTC. This gives the protein CASSSRGGAGEQYF.

This chain joins TRBV28 and TRBJ2-2; perhaps TRBD2 as D (5 bases). The CDR3 spans 14 residues. V was clipped by 2 bases and J by 6 bases, with 10 bases between them. In germline, CDR1 is MDHEN, CDR2 SYDVKM. CDR3 region: CASSLLRGPGELFF. The CDR3 region has the DNA TGTGCCAGCAGTTTACTTCGGGGTCCCGGGGAGCTGTTTTTT.

In its sample, this clone was seen a few times. V and J are TRBV7-2 and TRBJ1-2; 10 nucleotides align to TRBD1. Germline V gene sequence: CDR1 SGHTA, CDR2 FQGNSA. The CDR3 is made up of 13 amino acids. The V gene end was trimmed by 5 bases and the J gene end by 5 bases; junction bases not matched to a gene: 2. The CDR3 sequence: CASSQGQGYGYTF. CDR3 nucleotides: TGTGCCAGCAGCCAGGGACAGGGGTATGGCTACACCTTC. Filled out from reference TRBV7-2 and TRBJ1-2, the complete variable domain reads GAGVSQSPSNKVTEKGKDVELRCDPISGHTALYWYRQSLGQGLEFLIYFQGNSAPDKSGLPSDRFSAERTGGSVSTLTIQRTQQEDSAVYLCASSQGQGYGYTFGSGTRLTVV.

The chain links TRBV28 to TRBJ2-7; D is unclear. V was shortened by 5 bases and J by 3 bases, with 5 bases between the two germline ends. The V gene's germline CDR1 is MDHEN and CDR2 SYDVKM. The CDR3 loop spans 11 amino acids. In DNA form, the CDR3 reads TGTGCCAGCAGTCCCGGCTACGAGCAGTACTTC. Residues: CASSPGYEQYF.

For the CDR3, the DNA is TGCAGTGCTAGACTCGAGACGCAGTATTTT. Protein sequence: CSARLETQYF. The rearrangement links TRBV20-1 to TRBJ2-3; D is uncertain. Trimming took off 2 bases at V and 9 bases at J, with 6 bases between the two ends. This CDR3 spans 10 amino acids. The V gene's germline CDR1 is DFQATT and CDR2 SNEGSKA (reference sequence).

The rearrangement links TRBV6-1 to TRBJ1-5, with a possible D match to TRBD1 (6 bases). Germline V gene sequence: CDR1 MNHNS, CDR2 SASEGT. The CDR3 loop spans 14 amino acids. V was trimmed by 6 bases and J by 7 bases, leaving 16 bases between them. This chain's CDR3 is CASRRQGGVQPQHF. The CDR3 coding sequence is TGTGCCAGCAGGAGGCAAGGGGGGGTCCAGCCCCAGCATTTT.

This clone was detected only a few times. The chain is built from TRBV11-2 and TRBJ1-5, with D uncertain. There are 13 residues in the CDR3. Per germline, CDR1 SGHAT and CDR2 FQNNGV. The V and J ends lost 4 bases and 6 bases respectively, with 10 bases between them. CDR3 in DNA: TGTGCCAGCAGCTCGGGCGCGGGTCAGCCCCAGCATTTT. Encoded protein: CASSSGAGQPQHF.

The V call is TRBV6-1, the J call TRBJ2-7; 9 bases match TRBD2. Germline V gene lookup returns CDR1 MNHNS and CDR2 SASEGT. The junction had 7 bases not matched to a gene; V was cut back by 8 bases and J by 2 bases. The CDR3 is 14 amino acids. In nucleotides, the CDR3 is TGTGCCAGCCGTCTGGCGGGGGGGCCCTACGAGCAGTACTTC. It codes for CASRLAGGPYEQYF.

The chain links TRBV7-2 to TRBJ1-6; 7 bases align to TRBD1. The CDR3 length is 14 residues. Trimming removed 2 bases from V and 8 bases from J; junction bases left unmatched: 3. The V gene's germline CDR1 is SGHTA and CDR2 FQGNSA. In nucleotides, the CDR3 is TGTGCCAGCAGCTTAAGGGGGCTTGATTCACCCCTCCACTTT. The encoded protein is CASSLRGLDSPLHF.

In this sample, this clone turned up a few times. V and J are TRBV18 and TRBJ1-1; possibly TRBD1 for D (5 bases). The CDR3 loop spans 14 amino acids. The V end was cut by 2 bases, the J end by 3 bases, with 10 bases between. Germline CDR1 is KGHSH and CDR2 is LQKENI. The CDR3 region has the DNA TGTGCCAGCTCACCATTGGGGGGATACACTGAAGCTTTCTTT. Translated: CASSPLGGYTEAFF.

The CDR3 here is CAISESAGGGNSPLHF. The DNA of the CDR3 is TGTGCCATCAGTGAGTCGGCTGGGGGCGGGAATTCACCCCTCCACTTT. The chain joins TRBV10-3 to TRBJ1-6, with D tentatively TRBD1 (6 bases). Germline loops: CDR1 ENHRY, CDR2 SYGVKD. This CDR3 has 16 amino acids. V was cut by 0 bases and J by 7 bases, with 13 bases left in between.

The chain links TRBV6-5 to TRBJ2-3; D uncertain. Germline-derived CDR1 and CDR2 are MNHEY and SVGAGI. Trimming left V 6 bases short and J 2 bases short, with 6 bases between. This CDR3 has 12 residues. As DNA, the CDR3 is TGTGCCAGCAGATCTATCACAGATACGCAGTATTTT. Its translation: CASRSITDTQYF.

Note on this clone: An end of the junction differs from the germline gene, which may be a read error. The J gene is TRBJ2-3, the V gene TRBV7-7; 7 nucleotides match TRBD1. The CDR3 has 14 amino acids. Germline values: CDR1 SSHAT, CDR2 FNYEAQ (reference sequence). CDR3 DNA: TGTGCTAGCAGCTTAGACAGGGGCACAGATACGCAGTATTTT. This sequence encodes CASSLDRGTDTQYF.

The chain is built from TRBV7-9 and TRBJ1-5; the match to TRBD1 covers 7 bases. Germline lookup yields CDR1 SEHNR and CDR2 FQNEAQ (reference sequence). V lost 5 bases, J lost 4 bases, and 5 bases stayed unmatched. The CDR3 covers 14 residues. CDR3 DNA: TGTGCCAGCAGCCGGGAGGGGGCTAATCAGCCCCAGCATTTT. Protein: CASSREGANQPQHF.

The chain combines TRBV4-2 with TRBJ2-5; 9 nucleotides align to TRBD2. The length of the CDR3 is 14 residues. Unmatched junction bases numbered 4, after V lost 3 bases and J lost 5 bases. Germline V lookup: CDR1 LGHNA, CDR2 YNFKEQ. CDR3 amino acids: CASSHGTSRETQYF. CDR3 bases: TGTGCCAGCAGCCACGGGACTAGCAGGGAGACCCAGTACTTC.

The rearrangement uses TRBV4-2 and TRBJ2-7, with TRBD2 as a possible D gene (5 bases). The V and J ends lost 3 bases and 0 bases respectively, with 6 bases between them. CDR1 and CDR2 from the germline V gene are LGHNA and YNFKEQ. The CDR3 contains 13 residues. The CDR3 coding sequence is TGTGCCAGCAGCCATGAGGGCTCCTACGAGCAGTACTTC. Protein sequence: CASSHEGSYEQYF.

The J gene is TRBJ2-7, the V gene TRBV6-5; 8 bases line up with TRBD2. Germline V lookup: CDR1 MNHEY, CDR2 SVGAGI. V was pared by 5 bases and J by 6 bases, with 6 bases of the junction left unmatched. This CDR3 region has 13 residues. CDR3 coding DNA: TGTGCCAGCAGTACCCGGGGGGGGCGCGAGCAGTACTTC. As protein: CASSTRGGREQYF.

In its sample, this clone was seen a few times. The chain carries TRBV27 and TRBJ2-3, with 10 positions matching TRBD2. Germline CDR1 MNHEY, CDR2 SMNVEV (reference sequence). The J segment lost 5 bases and the V segment lost 6 bases, leaving 17 bases of the junction unmatched. The CDR3 contains 18 residues. CDR3 protein: CASSQLAGGPAGEDTQYF. CDR3 sequence (DNA): TGTGCCAGCAGCCAATTAGCGGGGGGACCCGCCGGTGAAGATACGCAGTATTTT.

The V gene is TRBV7-2, the J gene TRBJ2-1; 8 positions agree with TRBD2. Germline V gives CDR1 SGHTA, CDR2 FQGNSA. CDR3 length: 15 residues. V was pared by 5 bases and J by 6 bases, with 9 bases of the junction left unmatched. This CDR3 is CASSTGDRGGNEQFF. The CDR3 DNA follows: TGTGCCAGCAGCACAGGCGACCGGGGGGGCAATGAGCAGTTCTTC.

The chain combines TRBV19 with TRBJ1-5, with TRBD1 matching 10 bases. V shed 0 bases and J 5 bases; nucleotides not matched to a gene: 1. This CDR3 contains 15 residues. Germline V gives CDR1 LNHDA, CDR2 SQIVND (reference sequence). The CDR3 coding sequence is TGTGCCAGTAGTATAGACGACAGGGGGCATCAGCCCCAGCATTTT. It encodes CASSIDDRGHQPQHF.

This clone was recorded many times. Different DNA sequences within this sample yield the same CDR3. The chain carries TRBV11-3 and TRBJ2-3, with 7 bases matching TRBD2. The V segment lost 8 bases and the J segment 0 bases; nucleotides outside the gene matches: 5. This CDR3 comprises 14 residues. Germline V lookup: CDR1 SGHNT, CDR2 YENEEA. The CDR3 DNA follows: TGTGCCAGCTCTAGCGGCCCTAGCACAGATACGCAGTATTTT. Its translation is CASSSGPSTDTQYF.

The chain couples TRBV11-2 to TRBJ2-3; 7 nucleotides align to TRBD1. This CDR3 is built from 15 residues. J lost 2 bases, V lost 5 bases, and 7 bases had no gene match. The germline CDR1 and CDR2 sequences are SGHAT and FQNNGV. The CDR3 is CASSPLGGITDTQYF. CDR3 nucleotides: TGTGCCAGCAGCCCTTTAGGGGGCATCACAGATACGCAGTATTTT.

In nucleotides, the CDR3 is TGTGCCAGTCGCGGACAGTTAGGGTCCTACGAGCAGTACTTC. This encodes CASRGQLGSYEQYF. This sequence joins TRBV6-5 and TRBJ2-7; possibly TRBD1 for D (6 bases). Germline V lookup: CDR1 MNHEY, CDR2 SVGAGI. This CDR3 spans 14 amino acids. Trimming pared 9 bases from V and 1 base from J, leaving 16 bases between.

V and J are TRBV2 and TRBJ1-5; the D is unclear. The V gene lost 7 bases and the J gene lost 7 bases, with 11 bases spanning the gap. CDR1 is SNHLY, CDR2 FYNNEI, per germline. CDR3 length: 12 residues. The CDR3 loop is CASTAGLQPQHF. The CDR3 coding sequence is TGTGCCAGCACCGCGGGATTGCAGCCCCAGCATTTT.

V and J are TRBV5-1 and TRBJ1-2, with 7 bases matching TRBD1. CDR3 length: 14 residues. J lost 4 bases, V lost 1 base, and 4 bases had no gene match. Germline CDR1 reads SGHRS; CDR2 reads YFSETQ. The chain's CDR3 is CASSLYRDSYGYTF. In nucleotides, the CDR3 is TGCGCCAGCAGCTTGTACCGGGACAGCTATGGCTACACCTTC.

In the case of this clone: Distinct nucleotide sequences in the sample also encode this CDR3. The gene calls are TRBV7-9 and TRBJ2-7, with D unresolved. CDR1 and CDR2 (germline): SEHNR, FQNEAQ (reference sequence). The CDR3 sequence is 12 residues long. V shed 3 bases and J shed 4 bases, with 7 bases lying between them. CDR3 region: CASSFSSYEQYF. CDR3 nucleotide sequence: TGTGCCAGCAGCTTTTCCAGTTACGAGCAGTACTTC.

This chain links TRBV6-1 with TRBJ2-2; D is perhaps TRBD1 (5 bases). Trimming pared 5 bases from V and 6 bases from J, leaving 16 bases between. The CDR3 has 15 amino acids. The V gene's germline CDR1 is MNHNS and CDR2 SASEGT. CDR3 region: CASSSGYPPAGELFF. The CDR3 DNA reads as TGTGCCAGCAGTTCAGGGTATCCCCCCGCCGGGGAGCTGTTTTTT.

This clone has just one count. This chain uses TRBV27 with TRBJ2-1; 9 bases align to TRBD1. CDR1 MNHEY and CDR2 SMNVEV come from the germline V gene (reference sequence). V trimming: 6 bases; J trimming: 4 bases; junction bases outside the gene matches: 7. CDR3 length equals 15 residues. CDR3 DNA sequence: TGTGCCAGCAGCCTCGGGACAGGGAGGTACAATGAGCAGTTCTTC. It encodes CASSLGTGRYNEQFF.

The CDR3 reads CASSEVLAGVDTQYF. The CDR3, as DNA: TGTGCCAGCAGTGAAGTTCTAGCGGGGGTAGATACGCAGTATTTT. V and J are TRBV2 and TRBJ2-3; 10 bases are a match to TRBD2. The CDR3 contains 15 residues. Per the germline V gene, CDR1 is SNHLY and CDR2 is FYNNEI. With 1 base clipped from V and 5 bases from J, the junction kept 3 bases outside the gene matches.